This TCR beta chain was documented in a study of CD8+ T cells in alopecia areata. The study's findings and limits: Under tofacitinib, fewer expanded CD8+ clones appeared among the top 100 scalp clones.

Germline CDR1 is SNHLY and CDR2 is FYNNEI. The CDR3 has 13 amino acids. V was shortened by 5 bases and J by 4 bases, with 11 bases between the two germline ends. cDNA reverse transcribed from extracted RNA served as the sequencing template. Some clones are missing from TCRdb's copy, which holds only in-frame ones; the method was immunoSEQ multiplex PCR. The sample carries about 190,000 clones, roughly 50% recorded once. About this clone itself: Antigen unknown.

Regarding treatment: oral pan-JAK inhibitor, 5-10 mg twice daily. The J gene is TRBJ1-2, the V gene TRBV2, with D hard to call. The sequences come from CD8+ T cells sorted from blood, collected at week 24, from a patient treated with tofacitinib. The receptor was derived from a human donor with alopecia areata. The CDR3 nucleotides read TGTGCCAGCAGTTCAAAGGTTATCTATGGCTACACCTTC. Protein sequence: CASSSKVIYGYTF. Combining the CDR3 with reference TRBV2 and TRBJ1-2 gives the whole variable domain EPEVTQTPSHQVTQMGQEVILRCVPISNHLYFYWYRQILGQKVEFLVSFYNNEISEKSEIFDDQFSVERPDGSNFTLKIRSTKLEDSAMYFCASSSKVIYGYTFGSGTRLTVV.